The entry below describes one T cell receptor (beta chain). Its specificity is unknown. The V and J ends lost 4 bases and 8 bases, in that order; junction bases with no gene match: 14. Germline CDR1 and CDR2: SGHRS and YFSETQ. There are 15 residues in the CDR3. This specimen comes from a study of cytomegalovirus exposure and HLA in healthy donors. Findings and limits, study-wide: Cytomegalovirus status was reportedly diagnosed by the classifier with high sensitivity and specificity. A missense variant in DCLRE1C was later tied to TCR beta V- and J-gene trimming. Through in vitro validation, three CMV-associated chains were shown to be specific for CMV antigens.

13 Jbeta primers and 60 Vbeta primers were used for the PCR. Only in-frame clones appear in the TCRdb table, and some are missing; sequencing was by immunoSEQ multiplex PCR. The sample consists of 85,000 to 120,000 clones, around 63% of them appearing once. The specimen sequenced was PBMCs. The clonotype originates from a human donor in good health. This chain connects TRBV5-1 to TRBJ1-2; 7 bases map to TRBD1. The CDR3 here is CASSGGTVTLPGYTF. The DNA of the CDR3 is TGCGCCAGCAGCGGGGGGACAGTCACCTTGCCAGGCTACACCTTC.